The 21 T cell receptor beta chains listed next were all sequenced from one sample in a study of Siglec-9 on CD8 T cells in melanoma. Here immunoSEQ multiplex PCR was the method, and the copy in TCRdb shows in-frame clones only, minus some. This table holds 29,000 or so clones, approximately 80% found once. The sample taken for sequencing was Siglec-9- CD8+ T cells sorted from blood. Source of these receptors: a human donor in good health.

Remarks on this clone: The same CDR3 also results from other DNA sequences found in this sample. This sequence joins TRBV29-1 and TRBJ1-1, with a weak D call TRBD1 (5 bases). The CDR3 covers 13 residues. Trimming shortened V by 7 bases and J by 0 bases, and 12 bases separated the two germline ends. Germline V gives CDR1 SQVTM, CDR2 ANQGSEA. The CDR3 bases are TGCAGCGCTCTCCAGGGCATGAACACTGAAGCTTTCTTT. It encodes CSALQGMNTEAFF.

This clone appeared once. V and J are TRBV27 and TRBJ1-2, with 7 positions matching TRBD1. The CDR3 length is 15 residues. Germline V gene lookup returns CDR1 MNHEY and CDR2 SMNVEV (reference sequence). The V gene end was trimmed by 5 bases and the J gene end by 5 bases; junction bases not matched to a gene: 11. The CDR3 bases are TGTGCCAGCAGTCCCTCTCGACAGGGCCCTTATGGCTACACCTTC. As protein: CASSPSRQGPYGYTF.

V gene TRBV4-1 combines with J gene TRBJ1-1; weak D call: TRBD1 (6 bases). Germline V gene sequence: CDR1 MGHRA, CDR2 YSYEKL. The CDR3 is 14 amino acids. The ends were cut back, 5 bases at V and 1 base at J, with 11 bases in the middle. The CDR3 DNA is TGCGCCAGCAGCTGGGGACAAAAGAACACTGAAGCTTTCTTT. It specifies CASSWGQKNTEAFF.

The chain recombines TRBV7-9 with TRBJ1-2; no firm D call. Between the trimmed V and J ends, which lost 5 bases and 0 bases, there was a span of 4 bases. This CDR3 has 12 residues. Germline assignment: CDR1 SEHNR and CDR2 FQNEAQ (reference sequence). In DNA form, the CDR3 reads TGTGCCAGCAGCGGGGCTAACTATGGCTACACCTTC. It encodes CASSGANYGYTF.

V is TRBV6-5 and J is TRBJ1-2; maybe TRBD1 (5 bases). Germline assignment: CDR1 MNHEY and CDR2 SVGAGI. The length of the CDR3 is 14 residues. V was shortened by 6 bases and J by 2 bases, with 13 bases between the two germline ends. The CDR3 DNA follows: TGTGCCAGCAGACCACGGGGGTACAACTATGGCTACACCTTC. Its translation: CASRPRGYNYGYTF.

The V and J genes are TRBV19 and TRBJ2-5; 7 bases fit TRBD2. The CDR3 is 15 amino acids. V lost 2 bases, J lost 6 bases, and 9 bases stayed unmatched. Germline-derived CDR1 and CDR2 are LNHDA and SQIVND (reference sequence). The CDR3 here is CASSILAGVNKTQYF. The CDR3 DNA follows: TGTGCCAGTAGTATATTGGCGGGAGTTAACAAGACCCAGTACTTC.

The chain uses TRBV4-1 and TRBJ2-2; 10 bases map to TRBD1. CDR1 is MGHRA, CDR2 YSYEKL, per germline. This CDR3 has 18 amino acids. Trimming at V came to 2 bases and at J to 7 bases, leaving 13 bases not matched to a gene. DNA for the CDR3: TGCGCCAGCAGCCAAACGGGGGGACAGGGGTTTCAACTCGGGGAGCTGTTTTTT. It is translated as CASSQTGGQGFQLGELFF.

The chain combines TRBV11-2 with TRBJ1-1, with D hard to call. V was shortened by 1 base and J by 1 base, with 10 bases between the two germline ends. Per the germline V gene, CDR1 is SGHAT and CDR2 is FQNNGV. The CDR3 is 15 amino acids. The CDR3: CASSLGPGPNTEAFF. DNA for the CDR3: TGTGCCAGCAGCTTAGGCCCCGGGCCGAACACTGAAGCTTTCTTT.

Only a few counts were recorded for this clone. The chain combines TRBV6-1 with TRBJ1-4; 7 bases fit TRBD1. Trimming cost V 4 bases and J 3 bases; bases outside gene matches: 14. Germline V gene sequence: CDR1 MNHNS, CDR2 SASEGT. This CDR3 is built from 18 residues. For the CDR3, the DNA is TGTGCCAGCAGTGCACGGAGGGAGGGGGCGGGAGCTAATGAAAAACTGTTTTTT. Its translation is CASSARREGAGANEKLFF.

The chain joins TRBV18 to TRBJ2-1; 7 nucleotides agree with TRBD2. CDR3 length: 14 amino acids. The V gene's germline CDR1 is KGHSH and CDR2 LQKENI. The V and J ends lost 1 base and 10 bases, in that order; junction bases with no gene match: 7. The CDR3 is CASSPRGGREEQFF. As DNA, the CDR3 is TGTGCCAGCTCACCACGTGGAGGGCGGGAGGAGCAGTTCTTC. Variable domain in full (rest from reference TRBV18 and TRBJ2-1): NAGVMQNPRHLVRRRGQEARLRCSPMKGHSHVYWYRQLPEEGLKFMVYLQKENIIDESGMPKERFSAEFPKEGPSILRIQQVVRGDSAAYFCASSPRGGREEQFFGPGTRLTVL.

The CDR3 nucleotides are TGTGCCAGCAGCTTGGACCTAGGGGGAACAGGGGTTGGCTACACCTTC. Translation gives CASSLDLGGTGVGYTF. This rearrangement joins TRBV5-6 to TRBJ1-2, with 7 bases aligning to TRBD1. This CDR3 has 16 amino acids. Unmatched junction bases numbered 12, after V lost 0 bases and J lost 7 bases. Germline CDR1 reads SGHDT; CDR2 reads YYEEEE.

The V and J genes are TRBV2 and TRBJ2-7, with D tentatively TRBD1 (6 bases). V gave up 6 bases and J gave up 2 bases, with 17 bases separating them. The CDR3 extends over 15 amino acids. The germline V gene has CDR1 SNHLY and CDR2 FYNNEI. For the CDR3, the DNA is TGTGCCAGCAGGGGGAGTAGGGGGAAGACCTACGAGCAGTACGTC. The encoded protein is CASRGSRGKTYEQYV.

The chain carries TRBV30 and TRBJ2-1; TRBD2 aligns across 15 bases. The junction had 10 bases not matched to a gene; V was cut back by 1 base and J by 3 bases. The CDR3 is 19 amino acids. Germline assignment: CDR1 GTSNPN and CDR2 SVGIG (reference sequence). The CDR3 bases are TGTGCCTGGAGTGGGGGACAAGGGACTAGCGGGAGGATCTACAATGAGCAGTTCTTC. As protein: CAWSGGQGTSGRIYNEQFF.

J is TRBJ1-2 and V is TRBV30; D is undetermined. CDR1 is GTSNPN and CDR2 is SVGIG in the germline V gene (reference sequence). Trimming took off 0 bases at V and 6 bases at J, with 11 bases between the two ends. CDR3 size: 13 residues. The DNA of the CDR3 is TGTGCCTGGAGTGTACTGGGGAGGGATGGCTACACCTTC. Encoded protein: CAWSVLGRDGYTF.

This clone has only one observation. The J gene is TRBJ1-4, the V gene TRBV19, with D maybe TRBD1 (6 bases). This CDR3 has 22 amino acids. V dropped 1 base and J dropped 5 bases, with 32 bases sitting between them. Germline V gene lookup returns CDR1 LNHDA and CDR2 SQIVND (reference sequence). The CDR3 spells CASSIGGRGTDDLIRENEKLFF. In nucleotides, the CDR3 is TGTGCCAGTAGTATAGGTGGCAGGGGAACAGACGACCTTATTCGCGAGAATGAAAAACTGTTTTTT.

CDR3 in amino acids: CASSISAGNTIYF. The DNA of the CDR3 is TGTGCCAGTAGTATATCCGCTGGAAACACCATATATTTT. The chain uses TRBV19 and TRBJ1-3; D is undetermined. The CDR3 runs 13 residues. CDR1 and CDR2 from the germline V gene are LNHDA and SQIVND (reference sequence). Trimming shortened V by 2 bases and J by 2 bases, and 4 bases separated the two germline ends.

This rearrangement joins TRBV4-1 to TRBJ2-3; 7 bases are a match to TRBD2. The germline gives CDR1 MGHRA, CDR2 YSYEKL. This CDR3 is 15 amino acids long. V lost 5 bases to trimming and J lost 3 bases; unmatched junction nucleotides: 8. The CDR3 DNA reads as TGCGCCAGCAGCTTTGGCGCGGGGGAGACAGATACGCAGTATTTT. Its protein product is CASSFGAGETDTQYF.

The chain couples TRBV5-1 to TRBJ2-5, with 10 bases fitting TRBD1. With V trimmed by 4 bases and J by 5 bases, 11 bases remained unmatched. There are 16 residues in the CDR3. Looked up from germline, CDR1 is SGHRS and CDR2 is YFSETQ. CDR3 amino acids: CASSTSGTGVLETQYF. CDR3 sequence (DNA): TGCGCCAGCAGCACCTCCGGGACAGGGGTTTTGGAGACCCAGTACTTC.

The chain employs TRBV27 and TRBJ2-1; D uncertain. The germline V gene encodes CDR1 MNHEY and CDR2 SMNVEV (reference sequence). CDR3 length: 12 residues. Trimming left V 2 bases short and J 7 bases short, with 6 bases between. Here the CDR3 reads CASSLDVNEQFF. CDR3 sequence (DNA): TGTGCCAGCAGTTTAGACGTAAATGAGCAGTTCTTC.

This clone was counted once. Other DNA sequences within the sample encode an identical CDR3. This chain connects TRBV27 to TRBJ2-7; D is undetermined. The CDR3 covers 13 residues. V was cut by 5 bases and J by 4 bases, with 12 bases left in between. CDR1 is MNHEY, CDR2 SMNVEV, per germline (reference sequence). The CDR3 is CASSATYKYEQYV. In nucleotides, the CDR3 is TGTGCCAGCAGTGCAACGTACAAGTACGAGCAGTACGTC.

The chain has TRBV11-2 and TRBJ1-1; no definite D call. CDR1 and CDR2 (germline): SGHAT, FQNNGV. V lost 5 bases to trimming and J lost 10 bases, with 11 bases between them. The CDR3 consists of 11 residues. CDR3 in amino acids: CASSQPRGAFF. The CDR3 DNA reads TGTGCCAGCAGCCAACCCCGAGGAGCTTTCTTT.